This TCR beta chain was sequenced during a study of sequential checkpoint blockade in melanoma. As for the study in general: First-line arms were nivolumab then ipilimumab, or the reverse, randomized 1:1. 75 to 95 pretreatment tumor DNA samples were TCRβ immunosequenced. Study-wide findings and caveats: Rising tumor T-cell fraction and clonality meant about 30 times likelier benefit. For nivolumab-first patients, baseline tumor clonality was associated with response.

Treatment here: randomized to nivolumab then ipilimumab (arm A) or the reverse (arm B). The germline CDR1 and CDR2 sequences are LNHDA and SQIVND (reference sequence). V gave up 7 bases and J gave up 0 bases; unmatched junction bases: 5. CDR3 length equals 15 residues. Details on this clone: Its antigen remains unidentified.

Sequencing was performed with immunoSEQ multiplex PCR; in TCRdb, only in-frame clones are kept and a portion is missing. The sample lists 35,000 to 40,000 clones, 30% to 35% seen once, with 1.5% to 2% in the top ten. The chain is built from TRBV19 and TRBJ2-1, with 8 bases identical to TRBD1. The source material was tumor tissue (inferred from file names), sampled from a patient given nivolumab and ipilimumab in sequence. The source of this sequence is a human donor with melanoma. CDR3 sequence (DNA): TGTGCCAGTACTCCCGGACAGGGCTCCTACAATGAGCAGTTCTTC. This encodes CASTPGQGSYNEQFF.